This T cell receptor (beta chain) was sequenced in a study of blood T cells in healthy people across ages. Primed by a sample-barcoded 5' primer and a J-beta primer mix, a second PCR proceeded for about 6 to 11 cycles. Each cDNA molecule was tagged by a template-switch adaptor with 12 random nucleotides. TCRdb reanalysed the 5' RACE reads using MiXCR and keeps one entry per CDR3 protein. The sample yields about 640,000 distinct CDR3 sequences, approximately 50% seen once. Healthy Russian Caucasian donors spanned ages about 6 to 100 years. Sequencing was carried out using blood. This clonotype was obtained from a man in his sixties in good health.

The CDR3 DNA follows: TGTGCCAGCAGTTTCTCGACTAGCGGGGGGTTCGATGAGCAGTTCTTC. Translation gives CASSFSTSGGFDEQFF. The chain has TRBV12-3 or TRBV12-4 and TRBJ2-1; 13 nucleotides agree with TRBD2. The CDR3 sequence is 16 residues long. Trimming cost V 3 bases and J 8 bases; bases outside gene matches: 7.